The clone carrying this T cell receptor beta chain was seen a few times. The data were taken from a study of T cells in Graves' hyperthyroidism and ophthalmopathy. This CDR3 is 15 amino acids long. With 5 bases clipped from V and 4 bases from J, the junction kept 4 bases outside the gene matches. The germline CDR1 and CDR2 sequences are SGHTA and FQGNSA. Template material for amplifying TCR beta CDR3 regions consisted of RNA transcripts. TCR CDR3 regions were first amplified by RT-PCR with HTBI primers. Each CDR3 protein is one row after TCRdb ran MiXCR on the multiplex PCR reads. The sample yields 700,000 or so distinct CDR3 sequences, approximately 16% seen once.

The sequence came from a man between 18 and 29 years old with Graves' hyperthyroidism. The rearrangement links TRBV7-2 to TRBJ2-5, with 13 bases aligning to TRBD2. What was sequenced was blood. The CDR3 region is CASSRTSGSAETQYF. The CDR3, as DNA: TGTGCCAGCAGCCGGACTAGCGGGAGTGCAGAGACCCAGTACTTC.